A single sample is the source of the 19 T cell receptor beta chains below, sequenced in a study of T cell repertoires in cytomegalovirus infection. One entry per CDR3 protein, called by TCRdb with MiXCR from the reads. The sample has approximately 71,000 distinct CDR3 sequences, 4% seen once. The sequenced sample was PBMCs. These receptors came from a human donor in good health (CMV status not recorded). Some clones in this sample may be carry-over from other donors' samples.

There are many counts of this clonotype. The rearrangement links TRBV7-2 to TRBJ1-3; D call uncertain. The CDR3 consists of 19 residues. Germline V gives CDR1 SGHTA, CDR2 FQGNSA. The ends were cut back, 1 base at V and 2 bases at J, with 21 bases in the middle. The CDR3 DNA follows: TGTGCCAGCAGCTTAGAAACGGCAAACATCCCATGGGCTGGAAACACCATATATTTT. Residues: CASSLETANIPWAGNTIYF.

This clonotype was picked up many times. The chain uses TRBV7-2 and TRBJ2-7; 12 bases fit TRBD2. V lost 2 bases and J lost 4; bases outside the gene matches: 9. There are 17 residues in the CDR3. CDR1 is SGHTA, CDR2 FQGNSA, per germline. This chain's CDR3 is CASSLSLAGGPVYEQYF. The CDR3 nucleotides are TGTGCCAGCAGCTTAAGCCTAGCGGGAGGGCCGGTATACGAGCAGTACTTC.

This clonotype was picked up many times. The chain couples TRBV2 to TRBJ1-1, with 7 bases matching TRBD1. Germline values: CDR1 SNHLY, CDR2 FYNNEI. V shed 5 bases and J 6 bases; nucleotides not matched to a gene: 9. This CDR3 comprises 14 residues. The CDR3 coding sequence is TGTGCCAGCAGTAAAGGGACAGCCGGAGCTGAAGCTTTCTTT. Translated: CASSKGTAGAEAFF.

This clonotype has a count of ten or more. The gene calls are TRBV14 and TRBJ2-1; 7 bases map to TRBD2. The CDR3 has 13 amino acids. With V trimmed by 2 bases and J by 10 bases, 5 bases remained unmatched. Germline CDR1 SGHDN, CDR2 FVKESK. The CDR3 region is CASSQTSVWEQFF. CDR3 nucleotides: TGTGCCAGCAGCCAAACTAGCGTGTGGGAGCAGTTCTTC.

Ten or more counts support this clonotype. The chain carries TRBV11-2 and TRBJ2-3; TRBD2 matches 7 bases. The ends lost 5 bases at V and 3 bases at J; junction bases unmatched: 8. The CDR3 runs 15 residues. CDR1 is SGHAT and CDR2 is FQNNGV in the germline V gene. CDR3 sequence reads: CASSLAGVGTDTQYF. CDR3 bases: TGTGCCAGCAGCCTGGCGGGGGTCGGGACAGATACGCAGTATTTT.

This clonotype was recorded many times. V and J are TRBV12-3 or TRBV12-4 and TRBJ1-2; tentatively, D is TRBD1 (6 bases). Trimming removed 3 bases from V and 4 bases from J, with 6 bases in between. The CDR3 loop spans 12 amino acids. The DNA of the CDR3 is TGTGCCAGCAGTTTGACAGGCTATGGCTACACCTTC. This codes for CASSLTGYGYTF.

This clonotype was recorded many times. J is TRBJ2-5 and V is TRBV7-2; no clear D. The CDR3 extends over 14 amino acids. The V gene lost 1 base and the J gene lost 1 base, with 7 bases spanning the gap. The germline V gene has CDR1 SGHTA and CDR2 FQGNSA. The CDR3 protein is CASSLDPAQETQYF. As DNA, the CDR3 is TGTGCCAGCAGCTTAGACCCCGCCCAAGAGACCCAGTACTTC.

Regarding this clonotype: One base away lies a much larger clone, so this may be a sequencing read error. The CDR3 region has the DNA TGTGCCAGTAGTAAGGGCGGGTCGCCGGGAGAGCAGTACTTC. As protein: CASSKGGSPGEQYF. The chain uses TRBV19 and TRBJ2-7, with D possibly being TRBD2 (5 bases). The CDR3 sequence is 14 residues long. The V end was cut by 4 bases, the J end by 7 bases, with 17 bases between. Germline V lookup: CDR1 LNHDA, CDR2 SQIVND (reference sequence).

The chain recombines TRBV7-6 with TRBJ2-2; D might be TRBD2 (6 bases). The CDR3 is 14 amino acids. Trimming removed 5 bases from V and 4 bases from J, with 11 bases in between. The V gene's germline CDR1 is SGHVS and CDR2 FNYEAQ. In nucleotides, the CDR3 is TGTGCCAGCAGCGGCGGGGTCATCACCGGGGAGCTGTTTTTT. Translation: CASSGGVITGELFF.

This clonotype came up a few times. The V gene is TRBV27, the J gene TRBJ2-5; 7 nucleotides match TRBD1. Germline-derived CDR1 and CDR2 are MNHEY and SMNVEV (reference sequence). V shed 5 bases, J shed 2 bases, and the junction held 5 bases outside the gene matches. The CDR3 has 14 amino acids. CDR3 protein: CASSPRTGQETQYF. The CDR3 bases are TGTGCCAGCAGTCCCCGGACAGGTCAAGAGACCCAGTACTTC.

This clonotype was counted many times. This chain joins TRBV12-3 or TRBV12-4 and TRBJ1-1; weak D call: TRBD1 (5 bases). The ends were cut back, 1 base at V and 6 bases at J, with 9 bases in the middle. CDR3 length: 13 residues. The chain's CDR3 is CASSLGGTAEAFF. The CDR3 DNA is TGTGCCAGCAGTTTAGGGGGCACGGCTGAAGCTTTCTTT.

This clonotype was seen many times. The chain recombines TRBV6-2 or TRBV6-3 with TRBJ2-6, with unresolved D. The CDR3 is 17 residues long. The germline V gene encodes CDR1 MNHEY and CDR2 SVGEGT. Between the trimmed V and J ends, which lost 5 bases and 0 bases, there was a span of 14 bases. CDR3 coding DNA: TGTGCCAGCAGTACCCTGCCTAGATCCTCTGGGGCCAACGTCCTGACTTTC. The encoded protein is CASSTLPRSSGANVLTF.

This clonotype has a count of ten or more. The chain carries TRBV28 and TRBJ2-1, with D tentatively TRBD1 (7 bases). Germline CDR1 MDHEN, CDR2 SYDVKM. This CDR3 is 13 amino acids long. V was shortened by 5 bases and J by 7 bases, with 12 bases between the two germline ends. The CDR3 spells CASSQGGDNEQFF. The DNA of the CDR3 is TGTGCCAGCAGTCAGGGGGGCGATAATGAGCAGTTCTTC.

The V call is TRBV6-8, the J call TRBJ1-2; no definite D call. V was pared by 7 bases and J by 3 bases, with 12 bases between. CDR3 length: 13 amino acids. CDR1 and CDR2 from the germline V gene are MNHGY and SAAAGT. CDR3 in amino acids: CASTTSRDYGYTF. CDR3 in DNA: TGTGCCAGCACCACGTCTCGGGACTATGGCTACACCTTC.

This clonotype came up many times. The chain carries TRBV5-4 and TRBJ2-5, with a tentative D call TRBD1 (6 bases). Trimming pared 3 bases from V and 1 base from J, leaving 16 bases between. In germline, CDR1 is SGHNT, CDR2 YYREEE (reference sequence). This CDR3 has 16 amino acids. CDR3 sequence reads: CASSWMDRSTQETQYF. The CDR3 DNA follows: TGTGCCAGCAGCTGGATGGACAGAAGTACCCAAGAGACCCAGTACTTC.

The table lists this clonotype with many counts. The chain carries TRBV7-9 and TRBJ2-1, with TRBD2 as a possible D gene (6 bases). Germline assignment: CDR1 SEHNR and CDR2 FQNEAQ (reference sequence). Trimming pared 4 bases from V and 6 bases from J, leaving 19 bases between. There are 16 residues in the CDR3. This CDR3 is CASSSAAGRPGNEQFF. The CDR3 coding sequence is TGTGCCAGCAGCTCGGCAGCTGGGAGGCCCGGCAATGAGCAGTTCTTC.

This clonotype showed up many times. The V call is TRBV7-2, the J call TRBJ1-3; D unclear. Trimming left V 5 bases short and J 0 bases short, with 11 bases between. Germline V gene data show CDR1 as SGHTA and CDR2 as FQGNSA. The CDR3 is 15 residues long. In nucleotides, the CDR3 is TGTGCCAGCAGCCGAGGACTGAGCTCTGGAAACACCATATATTTT. Its protein product is CASSRGLSSGNTIYF.

This clonotype was found many times. The chain combines TRBV7-2 with TRBJ2-7, with D tentatively TRBD2 (5 bases). This CDR3 region has 13 residues. The germline CDR1 and CDR2 sequences are SGHTA and FQGNSA. V was cut by 4 bases and J by 3 bases, with 10 bases left in between. The CDR3 region has the DNA TGTGCCAGCAGCTACGACTACTTCTACGAGCAGTACTTC. It codes for CASSYDYFYEQYF.

This clonotype was seen at least ten times. The V call is TRBV12-3 or TRBV12-4, the J call TRBJ2-6; unclear D gene. This CDR3 spans 16 amino acids. Between the trimmed V and J ends, which lost 3 bases and 0 bases, there was a span of 9 bases. The CDR3: CASSLVGISGANVLTF. The CDR3 DNA is TGTGCCAGCAGTTTGGTAGGGATCTCTGGGGCCAACGTCCTGACTTTC.